The rows below give T cell receptor beta chains drawn from one sample of a study of cytotoxic CD8 clonotypes in ibrutinib-treated CLL. Assay: immunoSEQ multiplex PCR; the TCRdb copy retains only in-frame clones and omits some. In the table there are approximately 45,000 clones, 50% to 75% of which are singletons. The starting material was PBMCs, obtained after 24 months of ibrutinib treatment. Receptors were obtained from a human donor with chronic lymphocytic leukemia. Each CDR3 is given with its conserved first and last residue. Fields, in order: D gene, V gene, clone size, J gene, CDR3 protein, CDR3 DNA. The D gene is left open where the match is weak. The size entry is marked missing in some rows and otherwise reads once, few, many or a size class.

TRBD1,TRBV9,few,TRBJ2-1,CASRAGGENEQFF,TGTGCCAGCCGGGCAGGGGGTGAGAATGAGCAGTTCTTC
-,TRBV28,-,TRBJ2-7,CASSFQGGSYEQYF,TGTGCCAGCAGTTTTCAAGGGGGATCCTACGAGCAGTACTTC
-,TRBV2,-,TRBJ1-6,CASRPGLSNSPLHF,TGTGCCAGCAGGCCGGGACTATCCAATTCACCCCTCCACTTT
TRBD1,TRBV6-1,-,TRBJ1-6,CASSEVGTGNSPLHF,TGTGCCAGCAGTGAAGTAGGGACAGGGAATTCACCCCTCCACTTT
-,TRBV30,-,TRBJ2-5,CAWSPRGIQRETQYF,TGTGCCTGGAGCCCACGAGGGATCCAGCGGGAGACCCAGTACTTC
TRBD1,TRBV9,-,TRBJ1-3,CASSQQGLAGNTIYF,TGTGCCAGCAGCCAACAGGGGTTAGCGGGAAACACCATATATTTT
-,TRBV28,-,TRBJ2-1,CASSEVGGSYNEQFF,TGTGCCAGCAGTGAGGTAGGGGGCTCCTACAATGAGCAGTTCTTC
-,TRBV5-1,-,TRBJ2-3,CASSLAPVGGDTQYF,TGCGCCAGCAGCTTGGCCCCAGTCGGGGGAGATACGCAGTATTTT
-,TRBV5-1,few,TRBJ2-3,CASSPTGDTQYF,TGCGCCAGCAGCCCAACAGGGGATACGCAGTATTTT
-,TRBV15,-,TRBJ2-5,CATSDGRETQYF,TGTGCCACCAGCGACGGGAGAGAGACCCAGTACTTC
-,TRBV30,-,TRBJ1-2,CAWSPTGTVYGYTF,TGTGCCTGGAGTCCCACGGGGACGGTTTATGGCTACACCTTC
-,TRBV15,-,TRBJ1-4,CATSSARVSNEKLFF,TGTGCCACCAGCTCCGCCCGGGTCAGCAATGAAAAACTGTTTTTT
TRBD1,TRBV7-9,few,TRBJ2-3,CASSLTGGATDTQYF,TGTGCCAGCAGCTTAACAGGGGGTGCCACAGATACGCAGTATTTT
-,TRBV19,-,TRBJ1-2,CATAGQAGSYGYTF,TGTGCCACAGCCGGGCAGGCGGGGTCTTATGGCTACACCTTC
-,TRBV7-2,-,TRBJ2-7,CASSLPTAPKREQYF,TGTGCCAGCAGCTTACCGACCGCCCCCAAGCGCGAGCAGTACTTC
TRBD2,TRBV29-1,-,TRBJ2-7,CSVGELAGVFYEQYF,TGCAGCGTTGGGGAACTAGCGGGAGTTTTCTACGAGCAGTACTTC
-,TRBV29-1,-,TRBJ2-7,CSVRDTYYEQYF,TGCAGCGTGCGGGACACCTACTACGAGCAGTACTTC
-,TRBV19,few,TRBJ2-3,CATGLTDTQYF,TGTGCCACTGGGCTAACAGATACGCAGTATTTT
-,TRBV28,-,TRBJ2-1,CASSFVGYPYNEQFF,TGTGCCAGCAGTTTTGTAGGGTACCCCTACAATGAGCAGTTCTTC
TRBD1,TRBV30,-,TRBJ1-1,CAWSGTGIEAFF,TGTGCCTGGAGCGGGACAGGGATTGAAGCTTTCTTT
TRBD1,TRBV5-1,large,TRBJ2-1,CASSAEQGVSYNEQFF,TGCGCCAGCAGCGCCGAACAGGGGGTCTCCTACAATGAGCAGTTCTTC
-,TRBV21-1,-,TRBJ2-1,CASSKVGGSEELNEQFF,TGTGCCAGCAGCAAAGTGGGGGGTTCGGAAGAACTCAATGAGCAGTTCTTC
TRBD2,TRBV5-4,once,TRBJ2-1,CASSVLAGYNEQFF,TGTGCCAGCAGCGTACTAGCGGGGTACAATGAGCAGTTCTTC
TRBD1,TRBV29-1,few,TRBJ2-1,CSAQPTGHNEQFF,TGCAGCGCCCAGCCGACAGGGCACAATGAGCAGTTCTTC
-,TRBV6-5,-,TRBJ2-1,CASSYSGYNEQFF,TGTGCCAGCAGTTACTCTGGTTACAATGAGCAGTTCTTC
TRBD1,TRBV10-3,few,TRBJ1-1,CAAGDRGNTEAFF,TGTGCCGCCGGGGACAGGGGGAACACTGAAGCTTTCTTT
-,TRBV5-6,-,TRBJ1-5,CASSLFHSMGPQHF,TGTGCCAGCAGCTTGTTTCACAGTATGGGGCCCCAGCATTTT
TRBD1,TRBV5-1,-,TRBJ1-4,CASGRGPALATNEKLFF,TGCGCCAGTGGCAGGGGGCCAGCCCTTGCAACTAATGAAAAACTGTTTTTT
-,TRBV7-5,-,TRBJ1-2,CARSHTRDRGYGYTF,TGTGCCAGAAGCCACACCCGGGACAGGGGCTATGGCTACACCTTC
-,TRBV30,-,TRBJ2-3,CAWSVTERDTDTQYF,TGTGCCTGGAGTGTAACGGAGCGAGACACAGATACGCAGTATTTT
-,TRBV6-1,-,TRBJ1-2,CASSERESSNYGYTF,TGTGCCAGCAGTGAACGGGAGAGTTCTAACTATGGCTACACCTTC
-,TRBV9,-,TRBJ1-1,CASSFNLGTEAFF,TGTGCCAGCAGTTTCAACTTGGGGACTGAAGCTTTCTTT
TRBD1,TRBV6-1,-,TRBJ1-2,CASSRDSTSSYGYTF,TGTGCCAGCAGTCGGGACAGCACTAGTTCCTATGGCTACACCTTC
TRBD1,TRBV6-1,-,TRBJ1-2,CASSATGQGDTF,TGTGCCAGCAGTGCGACAGGACAGGGCGATACCTTC
-,TRBV30,-,TRBJ1-5,CAWSAGHADNQPQHF,TGTGCCTGGAGCGCTGGACATGCTGATAATCAGCCCCAGCATTTT
-,TRBV15,-,TRBJ2-7,CATSREGRNYEQYF,TGTGCCACCAGCAGAGAGGGCAGAAACTACGAGCAGTACTTC
-,TRBV7-6,-,TRBJ2-7,CASSLGIPPGRPYEQYF,TGTGCCAGCAGCTTAGGCATCCCTCCGGGCAGGCCCTACGAGCAGTACTTC
-,TRBV28,few,TRBJ1-1,CASVTRTEAFF,TGTGCCAGCGTCACGAGAACTGAAGCTTTCTTT
TRBD2,TRBV7-9,many,TRBJ2-1,CASSLAHGGNNEQFF,TGTGCCAGCAGCTTAGCGCACGGGGGGAACAATGAGCAGTTCTTC
-,TRBV5-1,-,TRBJ2-7,CASSLGGVRFEQYF,TGCGCCAGCAGCTTGGGCGGGGTGAGGTTCGAGCAGTACTTC
-,TRBV5-1,few,TRBJ2-7,CASSLYRNSYEQYF,TGCGCCAGCAGCTTATACCGGAACTCCTACGAGCAGTACTTC
-,TRBV15,-,TRBJ1-4,CATSERHLWDEKLFF,TGTGCCACCAGCGAAAGACATTTGTGGGATGAAAAACTGTTTTTT
-,TRBV6-5,few,TRBJ1-5,CASRAGGGWDQPQHF,TGTGCCAGCAGGGCCGGAGGGGGATGGGATCAGCCCCAGCATTTT
-,TRBV19,-,TRBJ2-3,CASSIYLQGTADTQYF,TGTGCCAGTAGTATCTACCTACAGGGAACCGCAGATACGCAGTATTTT
TRBD2,TRBV9,-,TRBJ2-7,CASSVSGYGDEQYF,TGTGCCAGCAGCGTTAGCGGGTACGGTGACGAGCAGTACTTC
-,TRBV29-1,-,TRBJ2-7,CSVSPGPTYEQYF,TGCAGCGTCAGTCCGGGACCCACCTACGAGCAGTACTTC
TRBD2,TRBV25-1,-,TRBJ2-2,CASSEKLAGENTGELFF,TGTGCCAGCAGTGAAAAACTAGCGGGAGAGAACACCGGGGAGCTGTTTTTT
-,TRBV28,-,TRBJ2-5,CASSFSWEETQYF,TGTGCCAGCAGTTTTAGCTGGGAGGAGACCCAGTACTTC